This record concerns one T cell receptor (beta chain) sequence. The data stem from a study of blood T cell repertoires in COVID-19. Whole-study context: The origin of the acute and convalescent COVID-19 samples was the United States, Italy and Spain.

The table came from immunoSEQ multiplex PCR; TCRdb's copy has only in-frame clones and leaves some out. The sample lists 70,000 to 85,000 clones, about 86% seen once, with about 20% in the top ten. V was clipped by 0 bases and J by 7 bases, with 14 bases between them. The CDR3 loop spans 16 amino acids. Germline V gene lookup returns CDR1 SGDLS and CDR2 YYNGEE. The sample consisted of peripheral blood. The TCR originated in a woman older than 75 in a cohort sampled during active or convalescent COVID-19. The chain links TRBV9 to TRBJ1-6; D unclear. CDR3 loop: CASSVGGGRKNSPLHF. In DNA form, the CDR3 reads TGTGCCAGCAGCGTAGGGGGAGGACGGAAGAATTCACCCCTCCACTTT.